This section outlines one T cell receptor beta chain sequence together with its context. It lacks a known antigen. Per-base quality was not reported, and no clone a single base away is much larger than it. The data stem from a study of shared clonotypes between healthy human individuals (dated by TCRdb to the early 2020s). A note on the overall study: The cohort included three men and a couple of women between 18 and 49 years of age. The study deeply sequenced blood TCR repertoires of about 5 healthy adults to estimate repertoire size and the extent of clonotype sharing between individuals. For each donor, three plates each were used for CD4 naive and CD4 memory, two plates were used for CD8 naive, and one plate was used for CD8 memory. Per donor, leukapheresis produced somewhere between about 0.9 and 10 billion PBMCs. Libraries were prepared and TCR repertoires were sequenced by different laboratories using diverse techniques, in order to increase sequencing depth and limit assay-specific biases. Study-wide findings and limitations: Naive subsets generally had larger estimated clonotype richness than memory subsets did. Because the study included a small number of donors, the genetic and exposure-history diversity represented was limited. Pairwise subsampling indicated that sequencing depth was expected to affect the degree of clonotype sharing among donors. Rarefaction of sorted-subset datasets indicated incomplete sequencing despite the large sequencing depth. Compared with non-shared clonotypes, clonotypes shared by all four sorted-subset donors had higher generation probabilities. Only blood was sampled, and tissue TCR repertoires likely differ from those in blood. About 4.5% of naive CD4, 3.5% of naive CD8, 2.3% of memory CD4, and around 0.4% of memory CD8 clonotypes were shared across a few donors.

The donors were healthy, HIV-negative adults with no recently reported acute infections or vaccinations. Every donor was a Caucasian adult living in Nashville, Tennessee, USA. CD4+ T cells were enriched by magnetic negative selection, after which naive cells were positively selected on CD45RA and the negative fraction was taken as the memory subset. Blood was collected by leukapheresis, and PBMCs were isolated by Ficoll-Histopaque density gradient centrifugation and then cryopreserved in liquid nitrogen vapor phase. Purity and quantity of every magnetically sorted T cell population were checked by analytical flow cytometry. Genomic DNA was isolated from every sorted fraction and measured by UV absorbance on a Nanodrop 2000c. Using the deep immunoSEQ assay, multiplex PCR amplified TCR CDR3 regions from genomic DNA. Extracted genomic DNA from each cell subset was spread evenly across all wells of several immunoSEQ 96-well plates, with each plate serving as a replicate. For sorted subsets, each replicate PCR was loaded with 150 to 250 ng genomic DNA, equivalent to 30,000 or so T cell genomes. Purified libraries were quantified with a Qubit 3.0 fluorometer, sized on a Bioanalyzer 2100, and re-quantified with the KAPA Library Quantification kit. A separate single-read 150-cycle Illumina NextSeq 550 flow cell was used to sequence each immunoSEQ 96-well plate. On the study's bioinformatics: Because only junctional sequences without quality scores were contained in the immunoSEQ output, filtering matching that applied to full-length reads could not be performed. Sequences were annotated with PyIR, a Python wrapper for IgBLAST v1.9, using IMGT germline references to assign V/J genes and CDR3. Reads with weak V/J assignments (E-value above 1e-6), missing CDR3, stop codons, out-of-frame junctions, or ambiguous translated residues were removed. V3J clonotypes were defined as sequences sharing an identical inferred V gene, J gene, and CDR3 amino acid sequence. To compute the percentage overlap between repertoires, the number of shared unique clonotypes was divided by the size of the smaller repertoire. Three approaches were used to assess repertoire richness: RTK rarefaction, the Chao1 estimator, and Recon v2.1 estimates of unobserved clonotypes. OLGA was used to compute generation probabilities for all TCRbeta clonotypes that the gDNA method yielded from a handful of donors. As stored in TCRdb, this immuneACCESS dataset retains in-frame rearrangements with V and J assigned. A fraction of the clones does not appear; measured against another copy, unresolved V genes explain less than half of the discrepancy, and the remainder lacks a known reason. The DNA was the basis for D and trimming; V, J and clone size are from that table. The sample table contains millions of clones; only one count was recorded for roughly 92% of them. The ten largest clonotypes hold roughly 0.14% of the sample.

Deletion took 10 bases off V and 11 bases off J, with a span of 11 bases between the germline ends. From a lookup of the germline V gene (reference sequence), CDR1 and CDR2 are LNHDA and SQIVND. Including cysteine and phenylalanine, the CDR3 has 9 amino acids. Only the CDR3 region is kept as DNA, spanning 27 bases read in frame from base 1. The sequencing input was naive CD4+ T cells sorted from blood. This specimen's cell subset or site label, interpreted: CD45RA+ positively selected. The chain uses TRBV19 and TRBJ1-1; TRBD1 is perhaps the D gene, given 6 matching bases. The sequence was collected from a man between 18 and 35 years old in good health. The sequenced DNA is TGTGCCAAAAAAGGGGGGGCTTTCTTT. Translated, this is CAKKGGAFF.